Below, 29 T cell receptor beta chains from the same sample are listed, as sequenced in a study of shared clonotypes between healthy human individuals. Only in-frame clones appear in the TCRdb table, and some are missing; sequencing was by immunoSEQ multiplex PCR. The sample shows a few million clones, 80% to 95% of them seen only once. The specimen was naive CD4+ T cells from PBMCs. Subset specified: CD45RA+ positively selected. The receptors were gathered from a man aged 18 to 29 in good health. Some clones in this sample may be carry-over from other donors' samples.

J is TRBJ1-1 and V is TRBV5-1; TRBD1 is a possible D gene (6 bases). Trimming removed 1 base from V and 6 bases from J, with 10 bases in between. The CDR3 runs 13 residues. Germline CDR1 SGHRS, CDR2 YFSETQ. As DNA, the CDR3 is TGCGCCAGCAGCTTGAACAGGGAGGCTGAAGCTTTCTTT. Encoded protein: CASSLNREAEAFF.

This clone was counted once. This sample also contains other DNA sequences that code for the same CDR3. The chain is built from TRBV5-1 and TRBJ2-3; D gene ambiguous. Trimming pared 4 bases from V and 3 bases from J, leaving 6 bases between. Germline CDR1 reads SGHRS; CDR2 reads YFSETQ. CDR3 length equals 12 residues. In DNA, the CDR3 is TGCGCCAGCAGCCAGAATACAGATACGCAGTATTTT. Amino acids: CASSQNTDTQYF.

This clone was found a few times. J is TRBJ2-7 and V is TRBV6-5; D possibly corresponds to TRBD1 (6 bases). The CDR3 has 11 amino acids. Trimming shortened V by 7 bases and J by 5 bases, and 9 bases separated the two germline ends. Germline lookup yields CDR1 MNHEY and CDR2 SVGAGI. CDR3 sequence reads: CASITGNEQYF. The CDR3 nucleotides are TGTGCCAGCATAACAGGGAACGAGCAGTACTTC.

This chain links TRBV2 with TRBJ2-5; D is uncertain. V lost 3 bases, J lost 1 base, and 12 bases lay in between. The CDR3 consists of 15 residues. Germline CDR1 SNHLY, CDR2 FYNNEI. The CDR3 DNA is TGTGCCAGCAGTGATGGCAGGAGTACCCAAGAGACCCAGTACTTC. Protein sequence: CASSDGRSTQETQYF.

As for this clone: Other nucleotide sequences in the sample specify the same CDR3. CDR3 sequence reads: CASRTSGSTDTQYF. CDR3 coding DNA: TGTGCCAGCAGGACTAGTGGAAGCACAGATACGCAGTATTTT. This sequence joins TRBV27 and TRBJ2-3, with D perhaps matching TRBD2 (6 bases). The CDR3 sequence is 14 residues long. Per the germline V gene, CDR1 is MNHEY and CDR2 is SMNVEV (reference sequence). The V end lost 6 bases, the J end lost 0 bases, and 10 bases lay between the germline ends.

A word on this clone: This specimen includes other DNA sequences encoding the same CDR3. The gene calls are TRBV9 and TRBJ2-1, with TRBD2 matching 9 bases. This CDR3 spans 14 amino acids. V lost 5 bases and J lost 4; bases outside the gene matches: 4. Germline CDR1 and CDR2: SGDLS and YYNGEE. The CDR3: CASSRTSGYNEQFF. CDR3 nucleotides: TGTGCCAGCAGTCGTACTAGCGGGTACAATGAGCAGTTCTTC. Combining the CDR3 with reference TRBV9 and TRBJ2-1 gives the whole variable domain DSGVTQTPKHLITATGQRVTLRCSPRSGDLSVYWYQQSLDQGLQFLIQYYNGEERAKGNILERFSAQQFPDLHSELNLSSLELGDSALYFCASSRTSGYNEQFFGPGTRLTVL.

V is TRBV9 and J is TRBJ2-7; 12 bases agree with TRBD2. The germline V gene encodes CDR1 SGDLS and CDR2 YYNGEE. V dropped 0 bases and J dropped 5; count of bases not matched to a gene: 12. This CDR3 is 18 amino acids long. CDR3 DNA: TGTGCCAGCAGCGTAGGACAAGGACTAGCGGGATGGGGAGACGAGCAGTACTTC. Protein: CASSVGQGLAGWGDEQYF.

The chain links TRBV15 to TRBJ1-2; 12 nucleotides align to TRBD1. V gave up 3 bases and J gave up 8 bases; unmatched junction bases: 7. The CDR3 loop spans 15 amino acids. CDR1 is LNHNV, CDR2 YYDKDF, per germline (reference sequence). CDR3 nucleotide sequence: TGTGCCACCAGCAGGGAGGGACAGGGGGCGACAGGCTACACCTTC. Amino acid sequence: CATSREGQGATGYTF.

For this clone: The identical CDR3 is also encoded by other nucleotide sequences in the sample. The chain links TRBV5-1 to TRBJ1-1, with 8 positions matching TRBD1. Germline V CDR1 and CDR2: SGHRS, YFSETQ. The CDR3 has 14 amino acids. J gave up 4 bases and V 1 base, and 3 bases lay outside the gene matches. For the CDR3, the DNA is TGCGCCAGCAGCTTGTCAGGGGGCCTCACTGAAGCTTTCTTT. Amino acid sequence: CASSLSGGLTEAFF. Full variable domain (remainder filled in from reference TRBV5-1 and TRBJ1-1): KAGVTQTPRYLIKTRGQQVTLSCSPISGHRSVSWYQQTPGQGLQFLFEYFSETQRNKGNFPGRFSGRQFSNSRSEMNVSTLELGDSALYLCASSLSGGLTEAFFGQGTRLTVV.

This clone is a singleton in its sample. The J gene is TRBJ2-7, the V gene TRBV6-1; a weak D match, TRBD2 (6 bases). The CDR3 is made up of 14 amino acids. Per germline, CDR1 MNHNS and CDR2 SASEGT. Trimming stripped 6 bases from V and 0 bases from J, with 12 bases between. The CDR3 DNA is TGTGCCAGCAGGTTAGCGGCGAGCTCCTACGAGCAGTACTTC. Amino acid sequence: CASRLAASSYEQYF.

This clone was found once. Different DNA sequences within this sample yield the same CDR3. DNA for the CDR3: TGTGCCAGCAGCTTATCCGGGAGTGGAAACACCATATATTTT. Encoded protein: CASSLSGSGNTIYF. V and J are TRBV7-2 and TRBJ1-3; D gene unclear. Trimming left V 2 bases short and J 3 bases short, with 8 bases between. The CDR3 is 14 residues long. Germline V gene data show CDR1 as SGHTA and CDR2 as FQGNSA.

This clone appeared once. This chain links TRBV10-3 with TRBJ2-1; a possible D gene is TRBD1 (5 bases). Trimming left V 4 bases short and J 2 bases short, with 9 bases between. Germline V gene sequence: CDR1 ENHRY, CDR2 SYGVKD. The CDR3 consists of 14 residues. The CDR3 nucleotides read TGTGCCATCAGTGGGCAGGGTCCCTACAATGAGCAGTTCTTC. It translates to CAISGQGPYNEQFF.

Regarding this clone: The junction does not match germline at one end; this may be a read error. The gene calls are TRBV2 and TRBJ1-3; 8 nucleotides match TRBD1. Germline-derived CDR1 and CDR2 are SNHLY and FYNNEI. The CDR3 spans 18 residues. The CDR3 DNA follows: TGTGCCAGCAAGATCCCCAGACCAGGGGGCAGAGGTGGAGACACCATATATTTT. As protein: CASKIPRPGGRGGDTIYF.

The CDR3 sequence: CASTLRGNSYEQYF. In nucleotides, the CDR3 is TGCGCCAGCACCCTTCGGGGCAACTCCTACGAGCAGTACTTC. V gene TRBV5-1 combines with J gene TRBJ2-7; D possibly matches TRBD1 or TRBD2 (5 bases each). There are 14 residues in the CDR3. Germline V gene sequence: CDR1 SGHRS, CDR2 YFSETQ. V dropped 6 bases and J dropped 0 bases, with 13 bases sitting between them.

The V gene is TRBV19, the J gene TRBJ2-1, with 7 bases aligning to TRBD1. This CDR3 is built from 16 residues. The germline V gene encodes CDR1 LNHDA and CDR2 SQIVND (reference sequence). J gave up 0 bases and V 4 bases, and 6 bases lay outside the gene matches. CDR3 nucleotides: TGTGCCAGTAGTAAGGGGACAGAACCCTCCTACAATGAGCAGTTCTTC. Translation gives CASSKGTEPSYNEQFF.

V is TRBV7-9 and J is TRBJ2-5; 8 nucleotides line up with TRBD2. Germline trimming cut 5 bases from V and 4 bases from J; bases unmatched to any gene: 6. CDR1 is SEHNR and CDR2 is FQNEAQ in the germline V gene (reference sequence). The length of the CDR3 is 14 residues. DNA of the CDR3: TGTGCCAGCAGCGTTACTAGCGGCTTAGAGACCCAGTACTTC. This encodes CASSVTSGLETQYF.

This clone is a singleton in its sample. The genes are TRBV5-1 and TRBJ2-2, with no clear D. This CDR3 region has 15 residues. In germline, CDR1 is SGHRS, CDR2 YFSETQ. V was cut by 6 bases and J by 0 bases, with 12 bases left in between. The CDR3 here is CASKNQASNTGELFF. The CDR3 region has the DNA TGCGCCAGCAAGAACCAGGCATCGAACACCGGGGAGCTGTTTTTT.

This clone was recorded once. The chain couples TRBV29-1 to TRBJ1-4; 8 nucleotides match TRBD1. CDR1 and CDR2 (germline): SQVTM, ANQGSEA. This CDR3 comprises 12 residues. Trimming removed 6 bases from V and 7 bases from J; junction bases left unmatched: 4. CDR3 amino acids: CSVTDRAEKLFF. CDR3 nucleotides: TGCAGCGTCACGGACAGGGCTGAAAAACTGTTTTTT.

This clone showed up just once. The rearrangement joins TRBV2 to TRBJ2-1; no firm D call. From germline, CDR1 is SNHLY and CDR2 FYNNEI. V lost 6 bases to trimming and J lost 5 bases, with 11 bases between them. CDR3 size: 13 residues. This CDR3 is CASRGRRNNEQFF. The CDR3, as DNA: TGTGCCAGCAGAGGGCGCCGGAACAATGAGCAGTTCTTC.

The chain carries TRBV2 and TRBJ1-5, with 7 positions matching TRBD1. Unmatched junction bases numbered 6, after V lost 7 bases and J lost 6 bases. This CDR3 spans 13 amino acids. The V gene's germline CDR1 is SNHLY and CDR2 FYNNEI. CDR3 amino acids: CASNTGAGQPQHF. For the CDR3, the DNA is TGTGCCAGCAATACAGGGGCGGGTCAGCCCCAGCATTTT. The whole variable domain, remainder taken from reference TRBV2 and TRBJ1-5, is EPEVTQTPSHQVTQMGQEVILRCVPISNHLYFYWYRQILGQKVEFLVSFYNNEISEKSEIFDDQFSVERPDGSNFTLKIRSTKLEDSAMYFCASNTGAGQPQHFGDGTRLSIL.

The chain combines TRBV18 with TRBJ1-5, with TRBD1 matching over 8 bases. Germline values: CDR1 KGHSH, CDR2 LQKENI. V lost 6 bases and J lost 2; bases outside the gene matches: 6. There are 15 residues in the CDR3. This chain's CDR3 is CASSEQGDGNQPQHF. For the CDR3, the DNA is TGTGCCAGCTCGGAACAGGGGGATGGCAATCAGCCCCAGCATTTT. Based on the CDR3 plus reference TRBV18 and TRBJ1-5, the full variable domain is NAGVMQNPRHLVRRRGQEARLRCSPMKGHSHVYWYRQLPEEGLKFMVYLQKENIIDESGMPKERFSAEFPKEGPSILRIQQVVRGDSAAYFCASSEQGDGNQPQHFGDGTRLSIL.

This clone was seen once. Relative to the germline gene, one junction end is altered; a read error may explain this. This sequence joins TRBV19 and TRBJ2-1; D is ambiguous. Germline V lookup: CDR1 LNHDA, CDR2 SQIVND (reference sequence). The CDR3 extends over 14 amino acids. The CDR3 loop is CASSIERYAGEQFF. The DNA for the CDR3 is TGTGCCAGTAGCATAGAGAGGTACGCTGGTGAGCAGTTCTTC. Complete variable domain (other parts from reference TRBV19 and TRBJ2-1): DGGITQSPKYLFRKEGQNVTLSCEQNLNHDAMYWYRQDPGQGLRLIYYSQIVNDFQKGDIAEGYSVSREKKESFPLTVTSAQKNPTAFYLCASSIERYAGEQFFGPGTRLTVL.

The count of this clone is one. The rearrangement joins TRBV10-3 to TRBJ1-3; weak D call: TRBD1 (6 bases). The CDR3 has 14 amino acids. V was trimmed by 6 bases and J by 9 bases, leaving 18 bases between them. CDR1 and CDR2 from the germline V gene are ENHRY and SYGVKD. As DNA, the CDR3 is TGTGCCATCAGCGACCGGGACATAGCAAGCACCATATATTTT. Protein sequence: CAISDRDIASTIYF.

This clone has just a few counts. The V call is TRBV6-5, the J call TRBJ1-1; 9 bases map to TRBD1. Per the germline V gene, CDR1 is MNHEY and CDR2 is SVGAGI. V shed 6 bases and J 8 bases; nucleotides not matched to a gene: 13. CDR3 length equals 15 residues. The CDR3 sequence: CASSSGTGWLVEAFF. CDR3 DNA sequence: TGTGCCAGCAGCTCCGGGACAGGGTGGTTGGTGGAAGCTTTCTTT.

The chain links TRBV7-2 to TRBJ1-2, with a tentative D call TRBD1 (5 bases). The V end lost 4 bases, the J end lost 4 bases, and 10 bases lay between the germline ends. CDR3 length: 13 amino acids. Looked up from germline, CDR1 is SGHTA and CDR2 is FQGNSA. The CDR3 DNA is TGTGCCAGCAGCTCCGGGGCCGGCTATGGCTACACCTTC. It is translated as CASSSGAGYGYTF.

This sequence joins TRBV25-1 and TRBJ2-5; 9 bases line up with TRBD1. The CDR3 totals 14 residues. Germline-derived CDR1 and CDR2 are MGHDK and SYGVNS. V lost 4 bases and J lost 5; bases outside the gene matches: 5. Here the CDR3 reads CASSGSTGGETQYF. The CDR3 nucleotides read TGTGCCAGCAGTGGATCGACAGGGGGGGAGACCCAGTACTTC.

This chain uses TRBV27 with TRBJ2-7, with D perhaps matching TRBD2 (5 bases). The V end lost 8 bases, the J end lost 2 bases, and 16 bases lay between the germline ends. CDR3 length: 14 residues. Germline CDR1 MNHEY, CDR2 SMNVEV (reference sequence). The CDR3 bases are TGTGCCAGCCGGCCGGGAAGTCCCGCCTACGAGCAGTACTTC. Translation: CASRPGSPAYEQYF.

CDR3: CASTGGRGGVYNEQFF. CDR3 in DNA: TGTGCCAGCACCGGAGGGCGAGGGGGCGTTTACAATGAGCAGTTCTTC. The chain recombines TRBV7-9 with TRBJ2-1; maybe TRBD1 (7 bases). Germline CDR1 reads SEHNR; CDR2 reads FQNEAQ (reference sequence). CDR3 length equals 16 residues. Between the trimmed V and J ends, which lost 7 bases and 4 bases, there was a span of 20 bases.

The CDR3 region has the DNA TGTGCCAGCAGCCAGTGGGGGGTTCCGGACTATGGCTACACCTTC. Translation: CASSQWGVPDYGYTF. The chain is built from TRBV27 and TRBJ1-2, with a tentative D call TRBD1 (5 bases). In germline, CDR1 is MNHEY, CDR2 SMNVEV (reference sequence). Deletions cut 6 bases from V and 3 bases from J, with 17 bases between. This CDR3 is built from 15 residues.